The present T cell receptor beta chain was sequenced within a study of monozygotic twins with inflammatory bowel disease (dated by TCRdb to the late 2010s). General notes on the study: The complete study included around 30 monozygotic twin pairs: 19 IBD-discordant Danish pairs and nine German pairs, of which four were IBD-concordant and five were IBD-discordant. Within discordant pairs, disease-associated traits were sought mainly by comparing IBD patients with their genetically identical healthy co-twins. Each individual had, on average, about 151 000 unique TCRalpha sequences and 181 000 unique TCRbeta sequences available for analysis. On the study overall, not on this receptor specifically: TCRbeta repertoire diversity, by inverse Simpson index, was decreased in IBD patients compared with their healthy co-twins. Fewer clonotypes were shared with other individuals by IBD patients than by healthy twins, most markedly in patients showing signs of disease activity. Because patients received different immunosuppressive treatments, the repertoires may have picked up extra background noise and variability between individuals. The results gave no support for a single strong signal or clonotype linked to IBD. Distinction between different T cell subtypes could not be achieved in the analysis. No difference in repertoire similarity was observed between concordant and discordant twins, possibly owing to limited statistical power.

Receptor libraries were prepared by 5' RACE. Each TCR library was prepared from around 3,400 ng of total RNA. For each sample, cDNA synthesis was carried out in eight separate reactions using SMARTScribe reverse transcriptase. During cDNA synthesis, template switching introduced unique molecular identifiers that contained a 6-nucleotide sample barcode. Two nested PCRs of approximately 16 and 9 cycles amplified the TCRalpha and TCRbeta cDNA, and bead purification followed each PCR. Before amplification, the cDNA was both treated with uracil DNA-glycosylase and purified with the QIAquick PCR purification kit. The second PCR added Illumina TruSeq-compatible adapters along with sample-specific barcodes. TapeStation and Qubit were used to check library quality and concentration, and 4.5 to 6.5 ng of each library was pooled. Pooled libraries were sequenced on an Illumina HiSeq2500 single-index Rapid Run with 2 x 100 bp reads and custom sequencing primers. On the study's bioinformatics: MiGEC version 1.2.6 was used for UMI-based consensus assembly to correct PCR and sequencing errors. MiXCR version 2.1.1 handled V(D)J alignment, clonotype assembly and CDR3 extraction. To normalise gene usage, clonotype sharing and MAIT/NKT TCR abundance, the top 1000, 10 000 and 20 000 clonotypes in each sample were analysed. Diversity was computed as the inverse Simpson index with the vegan R package after downsampling to 27 000 UMIs. Paired Mann-Whitney U tests on discordant twin pairs were used, with Benjamini-Hochberg multiple-testing correction. After TCRdb reprocessed the reads, each CDR3 protein sequence was kept as one row, without DNA. The V and J calls were determined by TCRdb, not by the authors. This sample's clone table shows about 420,000 distinct CDR3 sequences. Of the sample, 2% to 3% falls within the top ten clones.

From each donor, a 2.5 ml peripheral blood sample was drawn into PAXgene tubes and stored at -80 degrees C. Without any T cell sorting, total RNA was extracted from whole blood using the PAXgene blood miRNA kit on an automated QIAcube. Peripheral blood from monozygotic twin pairs who were concordant or discordant for inflammatory bowel disease underwent deep TCRalpha and TCRbeta repertoire profiling using unique molecular barcoding. For every twin pair, smoking habits were documented, and each individual was categorised as a current, former or never smoker. CDR1 is given as MNHEY and CDR2 as SVGAGI, both from the germline V gene. Taken from cysteine to phenylalanine, the CDR3 has 15 residues. The coding DNA is unavailable. About this clonotype itself: The clone's antigen remains unknown.

The clonotype comes from a human donor with ulcerative colitis or Crohn's disease, or a healthy co-twin of an affected twin (not recorded which). The chain is made from TRBV6-5 and TRBJ1-6; TCRdb calls TRBD1, which cannot be checked without DNA. The material sequenced was blood. Here the CDR3 is given as CASSYSNRGGSPLHF.